Described below is a single T cell receptor (beta chain) sequence and its context. Its specificity is unknown. This entry belongs to a study of naive and memory T cell subsets. The study, taken as a whole, reports: Expression changes during T cell differentiation may affect RNA-based TCR counts. Naive repertoires, especially CD8, held a few larger clonotypes, possibly memory cells re-expressing CD45RA.

The beta constant-region primer was an equimolar mix of two oligonucleotides covering TRBC1 and TRBC2. Nested alpha and beta constant-region primers with the SP2 primer drove four PCR rounds on ligated cDNA. TCRdb itself ran the UMI-ligation and nested PCR reads through MiXCR, one entry per CDR3 protein. The table includes roughly 92,000 distinct CDR3 sequences, about 11% detected once. CDR1 and CDR2 from the germline V gene are DFQATT and SNEGSKA (reference sequence). The CDR3 is 13 amino acids. Between the trimmed V and J ends, which lost 5 bases and 8 bases, there was a span of 18 bases. The sequenced material came from naive CD4+ T cells from blood. This receptor was obtained from a human donor in good health. The J gene is TRBJ1-2, the V gene TRBV20-1; no reliable D call. Written as DNA, the CDR3 is TGCAGTGCTTCATCTCGCACCCCTAGGGGCTACACCTTC. This codes for CSASSRTPRGYTF.